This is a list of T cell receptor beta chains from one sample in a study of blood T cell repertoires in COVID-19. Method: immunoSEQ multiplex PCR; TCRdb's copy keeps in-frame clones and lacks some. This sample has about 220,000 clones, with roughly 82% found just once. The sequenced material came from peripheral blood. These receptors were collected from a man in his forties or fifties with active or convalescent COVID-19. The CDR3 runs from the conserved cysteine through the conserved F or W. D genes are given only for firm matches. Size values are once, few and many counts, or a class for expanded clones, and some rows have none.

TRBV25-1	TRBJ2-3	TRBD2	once	TGTGCCAGCAGTGGGACCGAGCGGGAGCTCCCAGATACGCAGTATTTT	CASSGTERELPDTQYF
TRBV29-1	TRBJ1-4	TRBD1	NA	TGCAGCGTTGTGACAGGGGTCTTTAATGAAAAACTGTTTTTT	CSVVTGVFNEKLFF
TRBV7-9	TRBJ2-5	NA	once	TGTGCCAGCAGCCTCCCCCCGGGGACACTCCAAGAGACCCAGTACTTC	CASSLPPGTLQETQYF
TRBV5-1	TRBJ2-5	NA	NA	TGCGCCAGCAGCTTGCAGGGTGGGGAGACCCAGTACTTC	CASSLQGGETQYF
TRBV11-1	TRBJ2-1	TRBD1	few	TGTGCCAACGGACAGGATCCCTACAATGAGCAGTTCTTC	CANGQDPYNEQFF
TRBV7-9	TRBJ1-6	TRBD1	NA	TGTGCCAGCAGCTTAAACAGGGGGAATTCACCCCTCCACTTT	CASSLNRGNSPLHF
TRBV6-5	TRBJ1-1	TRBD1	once	TGTGCCAGCAGTCTACGACAGGGAGAGGACACTGAAGCTTTCTTT	CASSLRQGEDTEAFF
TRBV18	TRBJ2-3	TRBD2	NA	TGTGCCAGCTCACATCCCCGGGACGCAGGACTAGCGGGGGGGAGCACAGATACGCAGTATTTT	CASSHPRDAGLAGGSTDTQYF
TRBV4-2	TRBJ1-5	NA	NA	TGTGCCAGCAGCCAAGATGGGGGGGGTATGGGCAATCAGCCCCAGCATTTT	CASSQDGGGMGNQPQHF
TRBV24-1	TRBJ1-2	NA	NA	TGTGCCACCAGTGACCTCTATGGCTACACCTTC	CATSDLYGYTF
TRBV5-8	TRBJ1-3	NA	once	TGTGCCAGCAGCTTGGTCGTGGGCCGAAACACCATATATTTT	CASSLVVGRNTIYF
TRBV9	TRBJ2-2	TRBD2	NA	TGTGCCAGCAACCGGGGGGCGAACACCGGGGAGCTGTTTTTT	CASNRGANTGELFF
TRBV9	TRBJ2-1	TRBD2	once	TGTGCCAGCAGCGTAGGGACTAGCGGGAGGCCCTACAATGAGCAGTTCTTC	CASSVGTSGRPYNEQFF
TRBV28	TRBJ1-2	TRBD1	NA	TGTGCCAGCGGCTCGACAGGGGGTGGGTATGGCTACACCTTC	CASGSTGGGYGYTF
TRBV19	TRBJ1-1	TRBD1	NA	TGTGCCAGTAGTCTGACAGGGAAAGGCACTGAAGCTTTCTTT	CASSLTGKGTEAFF
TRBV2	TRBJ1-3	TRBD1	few	TGTGCCAGCAGTGCCCAGGGGGAGTCTGGAAACACCATATATTTT	CASSAQGESGNTIYF
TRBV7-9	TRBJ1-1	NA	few	TGTGCCAGCAGCTTAGCAGGGGTCGCCAAGAACACTGAAGCTTTCTTT	CASSLAGVAKNTEAFF
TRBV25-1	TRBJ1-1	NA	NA	TGTGCCAGCAGTCCATTAGGTTCGGGGTCGGAAGCTTTCTTT	CASSPLGSGSEAFF
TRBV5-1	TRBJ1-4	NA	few	TGCGCCAGCAGCCCCCGGGGGAGGGGTGAAAAACTGTTTTTT	CASSPRGRGEKLFF
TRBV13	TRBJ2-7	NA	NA	TGTGCCAGCAGCTTAGTAGCGGAGTCCTACGAGCAGTACTTC	CASSLVAESYEQYF
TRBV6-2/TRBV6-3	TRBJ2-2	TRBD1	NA	TGTGCCAGCAGCGGATTCCAGGGGGCAAACACCGGGGAGCTGTTTTTT	CASSGFQGANTGELFF
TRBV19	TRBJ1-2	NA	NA	TGTGCCAGTAGTACTCGACAGCTCTATGGCTACACCTTC	CASSTRQLYGYTF
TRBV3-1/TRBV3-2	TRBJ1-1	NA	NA	TGTGCCAGCAGCCAAGTCGGGAACACTGAAGCTTTCTTT	CASSQVGNTEAFF
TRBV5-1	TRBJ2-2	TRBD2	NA	TGCGCCAGCAGGCGGCTAGCGGGGATGAACACCGGGGAGCTGTTTTTT	CASRRLAGMNTGELFF
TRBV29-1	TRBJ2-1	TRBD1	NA	TGCAGCTCGGACAGGGGGCTGGTCTGGGGGAATGAGCAGTTCTTC	CSSDRGLVWGNEQFF
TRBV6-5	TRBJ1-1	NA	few	TGTGCCACTAAATCCCGGGTGAACACTGAAGCTTTCTTT	CATKSRVNTEAFF
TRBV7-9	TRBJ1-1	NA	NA	TGTGCCAGCAGCTTAGTCCCTCCACGGACGGGAAACACTGAAGCTTTCTTT	CASSLVPPRTGNTEAFF
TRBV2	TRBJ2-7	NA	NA	TGTGCCAGCAGTTCGACTAGTTACGAGCAGTACTTC	CASSSTSYEQYF
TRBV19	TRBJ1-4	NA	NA	TGTGCCAGTTCGCCAACTCATGAAAAACTGTTTTTT	CASSPTHEKLFF
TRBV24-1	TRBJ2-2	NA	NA	TGTGCCACCAGTGATCTATATGCCGGGGAGCTGTTTTTT	CATSDLYAGELFF
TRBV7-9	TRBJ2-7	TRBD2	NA	TGTGCCAGCAGCTTCCCTAGCGGAGGGAGCTACGAGCAGTACTTC	CASSFPSGGSYEQYF
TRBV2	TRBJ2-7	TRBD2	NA	TGTGCCAGCAGTAGTTCTAGCGGGAACCCCTACGAGCAGTACTTC	CASSSSSGNPYEQYF
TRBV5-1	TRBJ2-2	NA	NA	TGCGCCAGCAGCTGGCTCCCTGACACCGGGGAGCTGTTTTTT	CASSWLPDTGELFF
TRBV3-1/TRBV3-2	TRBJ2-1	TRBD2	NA	TGTGCCAGCAGTCACGGCGGGAGGAGCTCCTACAATGAGCAGTTCTTC	CASSHGGRSSYNEQFF
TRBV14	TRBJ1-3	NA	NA	TGTGCCAGCAGCCCCCCCTCAGCTGGAAACACCATATATTTT	CASSPPSAGNTIYF
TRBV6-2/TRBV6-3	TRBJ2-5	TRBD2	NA	TGTGCCAGCAGTGCTACTAGCGGGACCTTCCAAGAGACCCAGTACTTC	CASSATSGTFQETQYF
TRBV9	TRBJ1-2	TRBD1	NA	TGTGCCAGCAGCGTAGGATGGGGACAGGGAGTTAACTATGGCTACACCTTC	CASSVGWGQGVNYGYTF
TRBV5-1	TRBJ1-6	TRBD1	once	TGCGCCAGCAGCCCCCGACAGGGAATGACCCTCCACTTT	CASSPRQGMTLHF
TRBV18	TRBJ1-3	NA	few	TGTGCCAGCTCACCACCTGTATTTTCTGGAAACACCATATATTTT	CASSPPVFSGNTIYF
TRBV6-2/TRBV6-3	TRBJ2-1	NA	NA	TGTGCCAGCAGTTACAGCGACGTTACCTACAATGAGCAGTTCTTC	CASSYSDVTYNEQFF
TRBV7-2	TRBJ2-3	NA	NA	TGTGCCAGCAGCCCCGGGTCAGATACGCAGTATTTT	CASSPGSDTQYF
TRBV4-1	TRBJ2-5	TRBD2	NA	TGCGCCAGCAGCCACGGACTAGCGGAAGTAGAGACCCAGTACTTC	CASSHGLAEVETQYF
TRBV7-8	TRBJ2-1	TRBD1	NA	TGTGCCAGCAGCTTAGCCACCAGGACAGGGGCTACCTACAATGAGCAGTTCTTC	CASSLATRTGATYNEQFF
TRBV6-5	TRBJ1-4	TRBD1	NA	TGTGCCAGCAGGCCGGGACAGCGGTTGGAAAAACTGTTTTTT	CASRPGQRLEKLFF
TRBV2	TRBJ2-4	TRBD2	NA	TGTGCCAGCAGTGGGACTAGCGGGGGGGTAGCCAAAAACATTCAGTACTTC	CASSGTSGGVAKNIQYF
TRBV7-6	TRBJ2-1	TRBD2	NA	TGTGCCAGCAGCGGGGGGGGGTTTGGTGAGCAGTTCTTC	CASSGGGFGEQFF
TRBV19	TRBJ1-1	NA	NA	TGTGCCAGTAGTATAGTAAGGGAGGACACTGAAGCTTTCTTT	CASSIVREDTEAFF
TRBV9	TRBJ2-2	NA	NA	TGTGCCAGCAGCGTAGCGGGTAATACCGGGGAGCTGTTTTTT	CASSVAGNTGELFF
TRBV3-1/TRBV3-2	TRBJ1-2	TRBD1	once	TGTGCCAGCAGCCCCAAACTCCGACAGGGGGTGGTTGGCTACACCTTC	CASSPKLRQGVVGYTF
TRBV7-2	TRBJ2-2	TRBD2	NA	TGTGCCAGCAGCTTGGGACTAGCCCTCCGAGGGGAGCTGTTTTTT	CASSLGLALRGELFF
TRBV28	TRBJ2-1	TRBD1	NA	TGTGCCAGCAGGCATGACAGGGGGCGAAATGGTGAGCAGTTCTTC	CASRHDRGRNGEQFF